This is a list of T cell receptor beta chains from one sample in a study of blood T cell repertoires in COVID-19. Method: immunoSEQ multiplex PCR; TCRdb's copy keeps in-frame clones and lacks some. The data hold under 300,000 clones, with roughly 86% observed a single time. Material: PBMCs or T cells enriched from blood (not recorded which). The source is a woman in her thirties or forties with acute COVID-19. The CDR3 runs from the conserved cysteine through the conserved F or W. Each record gives: CDR3 DNA, CDR3 protein, D gene, J gene, clone size, V gene. A D gene is named only where the DNA matches it firmly. The size of a clone is reported for some rows only, either as once, few or many, or as a class for expanded clones.

cdr3_nt: TGTGCCTGGAGTGTACAGGGGAATTCACCCCTCCACTTT; cdr3_aa: CAWSVQGNSPLHF; d_call: TRBD1; j_call: TRBJ1-6; clone_size: -; v_call: TRBV30
cdr3_nt: TGTGCCAGCAGCTCCGACAGGGTGTATGGCTACACCTTC; cdr3_aa: CASSSDRVYGYTF; d_call: TRBD1; j_call: TRBJ1-2; clone_size: -; v_call: TRBV11-2
cdr3_nt: TGTGCCAGCAGTTTACAGTCTCACGTCCTGACTTTC; cdr3_aa: CASSLQSHVLTF; d_call: -; j_call: TRBJ2-6; clone_size: few; v_call: TRBV12-3/TRBV12-4
cdr3_nt: TGTGCCAGCAGCCCATTAGGGACTAGCGGGAGAAATGAGCAGTTCTTC; cdr3_aa: CASSPLGTSGRNEQFF; d_call: TRBD2; j_call: TRBJ2-1; clone_size: -; v_call: TRBV7-3
cdr3_nt: TGTGCCAGCAGCGCAGCGGCGGGGAACTATGGCTACACCTTC; cdr3_aa: CASSAAAGNYGYTF; d_call: -; j_call: TRBJ1-2; clone_size: -; v_call: TRBV9
cdr3_nt: TGTGCCAGTCGGTTCCCGAGCACAGATACGCAGTATTTT; cdr3_aa: CASRFPSTDTQYF; d_call: -; j_call: TRBJ2-3; clone_size: -; v_call: TRBV19
cdr3_nt: TGTGCCAGCAGCGCCTGGACTAGCGGGAGGGCCCGCCACGAGCAGTACTTC; cdr3_aa: CASSAWTSGRARHEQYF; d_call: TRBD2; j_call: TRBJ2-7; clone_size: -; v_call: TRBV13
cdr3_nt: TGTGCCAGCAGCGAAACGGGACTCCCATACGAGCAGTACTTC; cdr3_aa: CASSETGLPYEQYF; d_call: -; j_call: TRBJ2-7; clone_size: -; v_call: TRBV27
cdr3_nt: TGTGCCAGCAGTCCCGGACTAGCGGGCCCCTCCTACAATGAGCAGTTCTTC; cdr3_aa: CASSPGLAGPSYNEQFF; d_call: TRBD2; j_call: TRBJ2-1; clone_size: once; v_call: TRBV11-3
cdr3_nt: TGTGCCAGCAGTCGGGGACAGGGGGCCTCCGGGGAGCTGTTTTTT; cdr3_aa: CASSRGQGASGELFF; d_call: TRBD1; j_call: TRBJ2-2; clone_size: -; v_call: TRBV6-5
cdr3_nt: TGTGCCAGTAGTCTGAGGGGGCCAGGAAACACCATATATTTT; cdr3_aa: CASSLRGPGNTIYF; d_call: TRBD1; j_call: TRBJ1-3; clone_size: -; v_call: TRBV19
cdr3_nt: TGCGCCAGCAGCTCACGAACAGGGCTGAACACTGAAGCTTTCTTT; cdr3_aa: CASSSRTGLNTEAFF; d_call: -; j_call: TRBJ1-1; clone_size: -; v_call: TRBV5-1
cdr3_nt: TGTGCCAGCAGCCAGCGACTAGCGGGTACCTTGAGCAATGAGCAGTTCTTC; cdr3_aa: CASSQRLAGTLSNEQFF; d_call: TRBD2; j_call: TRBJ2-1; clone_size: -; v_call: TRBV4-2
cdr3_nt: TGTGCCAGCAGCTACAGCGGGAGTCCCACCGGGGAGCTGTTTTTT; cdr3_aa: CASSYSGSPTGELFF; d_call: TRBD2; j_call: TRBJ2-2; clone_size: -; v_call: TRBV7-2
cdr3_nt: TGTGCCAGCAGCCCAAACGCGGGAGTAACAGATACGCAGTATTTT; cdr3_aa: CASSPNAGVTDTQYF; d_call: TRBD2; j_call: TRBJ2-3; clone_size: -; v_call: TRBV5-4
cdr3_nt: TGTGCCAGCAGTTTAACGGGAGTGGAGACCCAGTACTTC; cdr3_aa: CASSLTGVETQYF; d_call: -; j_call: TRBJ2-5; clone_size: -; v_call: TRBV27
cdr3_nt: TGTGCTAGTGGTTTGGTAGGCTTAGCAGGGGTAACTAACTATGGCTACACCTTC; cdr3_aa: CASGLVGLAGVTNYGYTF; d_call: -; j_call: TRBJ1-2; clone_size: -; v_call: TRBV12-5
cdr3_nt: TGTGCCAGCTCCCTTTCGGGGTGGGGGCTCAGCGAGCAGTACTTC; cdr3_aa: CASSLSGWGLSEQYF; d_call: -; j_call: TRBJ2-7; clone_size: -; v_call: TRBV18
cdr3_nt: TGTGCCATCAGCGTGCACAGCTACGAGCAGTACTTC; cdr3_aa: CAISVHSYEQYF; d_call: -; j_call: TRBJ2-7; clone_size: -; v_call: TRBV10-3
cdr3_nt: TGTGCCAGCAGTTCCCCCGCGGACAGGCGCTATGGCTACACCTTC; cdr3_aa: CASSSPADRRYGYTF; d_call: TRBD1; j_call: TRBJ1-2; clone_size: once; v_call: TRBV6-5
cdr3_nt: TGTGCCAGCAGCTTGGGGGCCGCTAATGAAAAACTGTTTTTT; cdr3_aa: CASSLGAANEKLFF; d_call: -; j_call: TRBJ1-4; clone_size: -; v_call: TRBV5-6
cdr3_nt: TGTGCCAGCAGGGAGGACACCGGGGAGCTGTTTTTT; cdr3_aa: CASREDTGELFF; d_call: -; j_call: TRBJ2-2; clone_size: -; v_call: TRBV12-3/TRBV12-4
cdr3_nt: TGTGCCAGCAGTTCCCCGACTAGGGAACCTACGGATACGCAGTATTTT; cdr3_aa: CASSSPTREPTDTQYF; d_call: -; j_call: TRBJ2-3; clone_size: once; v_call: TRBV6-5
cdr3_nt: TGTGCCAGCAGACATGCGACAGGAAACACCATATATTTT; cdr3_aa: CASRHATGNTIYF; d_call: -; j_call: TRBJ1-3; clone_size: -; v_call: TRBV7-9
cdr3_nt: TGTGCCAGCAGCCAAGAGGTCGGCGGATCCTACGAGCAGTACTTC; cdr3_aa: CASSQEVGGSYEQYF; d_call: -; j_call: TRBJ2-7; clone_size: few; v_call: TRBV14
cdr3_nt: TGTGCCAGCAGCCCAACTACGCGGCTAGCGGGTCCCGAGCAGTTCTTC; cdr3_aa: CASSPTTRLAGPEQFF; d_call: TRBD2; j_call: TRBJ2-1; clone_size: -; v_call: TRBV5-6
cdr3_nt: TGTGCCAGTACCCTAGCGGGCGGAGCTAACTATGGCTACACCTTC; cdr3_aa: CASTLAGGANYGYTF; d_call: -; j_call: TRBJ1-2; clone_size: -; v_call: TRBV19
cdr3_nt: TGTGCCAGCAGTTACTCTCCCGTAGAGGACGAGCAGTACTTC; cdr3_aa: CASSYSPVEDEQYF; d_call: -; j_call: TRBJ2-7; clone_size: -; v_call: TRBV6-5
cdr3_nt: TGTGCCAGCAGTGAATGGGGCAGCCTTGAAGCTTTCTTT; cdr3_aa: CASSEWGSLEAFF; d_call: -; j_call: TRBJ1-1; clone_size: -; v_call: TRBV25-1
cdr3_nt: TGTGCCAGCAGCTTAGAATTCAGCACCGGGGAGCTGTTTTTT; cdr3_aa: CASSLEFSTGELFF; d_call: -; j_call: TRBJ2-2; clone_size: -; v_call: TRBV7-8
cdr3_nt: TGTGCCAGCAGCTTAGGGGGCCCTGTAGCCTCTAGAGAGCAGTTCTTC; cdr3_aa: CASSLGGPVASREQFF; d_call: -; j_call: TRBJ2-1; clone_size: -; v_call: TRBV11-3
cdr3_nt: TGTGCCAGCAGCAGACGACCGGGACTAGCTAGTGAGCAGTACTTC; cdr3_aa: CASSRRPGLASEQYF; d_call: -; j_call: TRBJ2-7; clone_size: -; v_call: TRBV21-1
cdr3_nt: TGTGCCTGGAACCCGATAGCGGGGGGGGACACAGATACGCAGTATTTT; cdr3_aa: CAWNPIAGGDTDTQYF; d_call: TRBD2; j_call: TRBJ2-3; clone_size: -; v_call: TRBV30
cdr3_nt: TGTGCCAGTAGTATAGGCCAGGGTGGGGAAAAACTGTTTTTT; cdr3_aa: CASSIGQGGEKLFF; d_call: -; j_call: TRBJ1-4; clone_size: few; v_call: TRBV19
cdr3_nt: TGTGCCAGCAGCCCCCGATTAGCGGGAGTCGGCACCGGGGAGCTGTTTTTT; cdr3_aa: CASSPRLAGVGTGELFF; d_call: TRBD2; j_call: TRBJ2-2; clone_size: -; v_call: TRBV9
cdr3_nt: TGTGCCAGCAGACGAACTAGCGGGAGTCCCCTCTCCTACAATGAGCAGTTCTTC; cdr3_aa: CASRRTSGSPLSYNEQFF; d_call: TRBD2; j_call: TRBJ2-1; clone_size: -; v_call: TRBV27
cdr3_nt: TGTGCCAGCAGCCCCTCTAGCGGTATCATTCTGGATGAGCAGTTCTTC; cdr3_aa: CASSPSSGIILDEQFF; d_call: TRBD2; j_call: TRBJ2-1; clone_size: -; v_call: TRBV4-2
cdr3_nt: TGTGCCAGCAGCTTGGGCTTAGCAAGCTCCTACGAGCAGTACTTC; cdr3_aa: CASSLGLASSYEQYF; d_call: -; j_call: TRBJ2-7; clone_size: -; v_call: TRBV5-6
cdr3_nt: TGCGCCAGCAGGGCAGGGTTCATCCAAGAGACCCAGTACTTC; cdr3_aa: CASRAGFIQETQYF; d_call: -; j_call: TRBJ2-5; clone_size: -; v_call: TRBV5-1
cdr3_nt: TGTGCCAGCAGTGAAAGCGGGGGCACCGGGGAGCTGTTTTTT; cdr3_aa: CASSESGGTGELFF; d_call: TRBD2; j_call: TRBJ2-2; clone_size: -; v_call: TRBV27
cdr3_nt: TGCGCCAGCAGCTACCTACAGGAAGCTGGAAACACCATATATTTT; cdr3_aa: CASSYLQEAGNTIYF; d_call: -; j_call: TRBJ1-3; clone_size: -; v_call: TRBV4-1
cdr3_nt: TGTGCCAGCAGTTATCCTTTAAGCGGGAGGGGAGAGACCCAGTACTTC; cdr3_aa: CASSYPLSGRGETQYF; d_call: TRBD2; j_call: TRBJ2-5; clone_size: -; v_call: TRBV11-3
cdr3_nt: TGTGCCAGCAGGACTAGCGGAGTGGGCCTAAGTCGAGAGACCCAGTACTTC; cdr3_aa: CASRTSGVGLSRETQYF; d_call: TRBD2; j_call: TRBJ2-5; clone_size: -; v_call: TRBV7-8
cdr3_nt: TGTGCCAGTAGTATTGTTGCGGTTATCACCGGGGAGCTGTTTTTT; cdr3_aa: CASSIVAVITGELFF; d_call: -; j_call: TRBJ2-2; clone_size: once; v_call: TRBV19
cdr3_nt: TGTGCCAGCAGCTTGGGGCCGACAGGGGGATCTGGAAACACCATATATTTT; cdr3_aa: CASSLGPTGGSGNTIYF; d_call: TRBD1; j_call: TRBJ1-3; clone_size: -; v_call: TRBV5-4
cdr3_nt: TGTGCCAGCAGTTTAGGTGCCTACGGCGAGCAGTACTTC; cdr3_aa: CASSLGAYGEQYF; d_call: -; j_call: TRBJ2-7; clone_size: -; v_call: TRBV12-3/TRBV12-4
cdr3_nt: TGTGCCAGCAGCTTAGATGGCGGGAGAGTGACGTACGAGCAGTACTTC; cdr3_aa: CASSLDGGRVTYEQYF; d_call: TRBD2; j_call: TRBJ2-7; clone_size: -; v_call: TRBV11-2
cdr3_nt: TGCAGTGTCCACAGGGGCTATGGCTACACCTTC; cdr3_aa: CSVHRGYGYTF; d_call: TRBD1; j_call: TRBJ1-2; clone_size: -; v_call: TRBV20-1
cdr3_nt: TGTGCCAGCAGTTCTCCCCGGGACAGCAAGACTGAAGCTTTCTTT; cdr3_aa: CASSSPRDSKTEAFF; d_call: TRBD1; j_call: TRBJ1-1; clone_size: -; v_call: TRBV6-5
cdr3_nt: TGTGCCATCAAGAGCGGGAGGGCCCAAGATACGCAGTATTTT; cdr3_aa: CAIKSGRAQDTQYF; d_call: TRBD2; j_call: TRBJ2-3; clone_size: -; v_call: TRBV10-3
cdr3_nt: TGTGCCAGTAGTAAGCAGACTAGCGGGATAACCTACAATGAGCAGTTCTTC; cdr3_aa: CASSKQTSGITYNEQFF; d_call: TRBD2; j_call: TRBJ2-1; clone_size: once; v_call: TRBV19
cdr3_nt: TGTGCCAGCAGCCAAGACCGGGAGCCTCCAGATACGCAGTATTTT; cdr3_aa: CASSQDREPPDTQYF; d_call: -; j_call: TRBJ2-3; clone_size: -; v_call: TRBV14